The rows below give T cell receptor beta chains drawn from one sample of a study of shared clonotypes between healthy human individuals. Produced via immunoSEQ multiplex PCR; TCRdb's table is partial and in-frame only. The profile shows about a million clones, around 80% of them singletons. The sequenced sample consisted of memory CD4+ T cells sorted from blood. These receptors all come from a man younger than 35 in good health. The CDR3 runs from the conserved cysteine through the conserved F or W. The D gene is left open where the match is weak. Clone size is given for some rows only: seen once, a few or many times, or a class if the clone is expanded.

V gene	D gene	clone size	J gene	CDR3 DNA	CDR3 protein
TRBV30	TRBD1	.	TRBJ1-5	TGTGCCTGGAGTGTCGGGACAGGGGGCGGGCAGCCCCAGCATTTT	CAWSVGTGGGQPQHF
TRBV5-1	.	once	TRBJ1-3	TGCGCCAGCAGCTTGCCTACGGACTCTGGAAACACCATATATTTT	CASSLPTDSGNTIYF
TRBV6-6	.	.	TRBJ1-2	TGTGCCAGCAGTTACCCCGGGCAGTCCAACTATGGCTACACCTTC	CASSYPGQSNYGYTF
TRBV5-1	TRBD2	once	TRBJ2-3	TGCGCCAGCAGCTTTACTAGCGGAACATCCCCTACAGATACGCAGTATTTT	CASSFTSGTSPTDTQYF
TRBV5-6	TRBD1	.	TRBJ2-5	TGTGCCAGCAGCAAGGGGACAGGGGGTTTCGAGACCCAGTACTTC	CASSKGTGGFETQYF
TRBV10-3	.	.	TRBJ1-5	TGTGCCATCAGTGATTTAGTGTGGGTCTCCGGGCCCCAGGGAAATCAGCCCCAGCATTTT	CAISDLVWVSGPQGNQPQHF
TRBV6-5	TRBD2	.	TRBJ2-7	TGTGCCAGCAGCCCCCCGAGCGGGAGAGGAAGGCAGTACTTC	CASSPPSGRGRQYF
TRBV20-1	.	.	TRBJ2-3	TGCAGCAGTCCTATCCTCAATACGCAGTATTTT	CSSPILNTQYF
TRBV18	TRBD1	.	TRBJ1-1	TGTGCCAGCTCACCTCAGGGGGCGCGAACTGAAGCTTTCTTT	CASSPQGARTEAFF
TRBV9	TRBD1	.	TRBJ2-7	TGTGCCAGCAGCCCAGCACCGGGACAGACCTACGAGCAGTACTTC	CASSPAPGQTYEQYF
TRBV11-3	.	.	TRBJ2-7	TGTGCCAGCAGCCCCGGACCACGGCGCGAGCAGTACTTC	CASSPGPRREQYF